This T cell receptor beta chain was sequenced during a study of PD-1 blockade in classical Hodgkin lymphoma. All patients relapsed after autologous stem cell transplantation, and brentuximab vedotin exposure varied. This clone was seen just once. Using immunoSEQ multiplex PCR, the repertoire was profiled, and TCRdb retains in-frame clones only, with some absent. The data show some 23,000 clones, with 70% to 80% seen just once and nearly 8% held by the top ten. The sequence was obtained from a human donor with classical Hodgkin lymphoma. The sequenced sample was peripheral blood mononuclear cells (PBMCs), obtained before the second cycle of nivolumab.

The CDR3 reads CASSEARGRGVSGELFF. CDR3 DNA sequence: TGTGCCAGCAGTGAAGCGAGAGGGAGGGGGGTGTCCGGGGAGCTGTTTTTT. The V call is TRBV6-1, the J call TRBJ2-2; TRBD2 might be the D (7 bases). The length of the CDR3 is 17 residues. Trimming shortened V by 0 bases and J by 6 bases, and 17 bases separated the two germline ends. Per germline, CDR1 MNHNS and CDR2 SASEGT.